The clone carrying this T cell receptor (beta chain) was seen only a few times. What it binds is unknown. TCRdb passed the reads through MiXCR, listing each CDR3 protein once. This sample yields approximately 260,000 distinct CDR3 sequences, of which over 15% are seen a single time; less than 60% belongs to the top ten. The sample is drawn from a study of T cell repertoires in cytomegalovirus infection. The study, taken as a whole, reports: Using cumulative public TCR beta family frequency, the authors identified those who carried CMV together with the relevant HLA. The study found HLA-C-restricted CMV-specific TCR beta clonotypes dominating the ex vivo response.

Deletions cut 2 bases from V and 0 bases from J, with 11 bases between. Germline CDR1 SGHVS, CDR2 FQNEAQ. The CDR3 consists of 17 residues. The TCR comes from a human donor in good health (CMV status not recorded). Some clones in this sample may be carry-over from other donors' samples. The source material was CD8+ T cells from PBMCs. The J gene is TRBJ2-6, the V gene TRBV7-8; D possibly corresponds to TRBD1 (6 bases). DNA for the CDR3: TGTGCCAGCAGCTTAAGTGGGGGCTACTCTGGGGCCAACGTCCTGACTTTC. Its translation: CASSLSGGYSGANVLTF.